The clone carrying this T cell receptor (beta chain) was counted between two and nine times. As yet, its antigen is unknown. These data belong to a study of regulatory T cells in long-lasting Graves disease. Study conclusions and caveats: Persistent disease showed a preference for TRBV28, TRBJ1-2 and TRBJ2-5.

Libraries of TCR beta came from iRepertoire HTBI primers plus Arm-PCR of CDR3 regions. One entry per CDR3 protein results from TCRdb running MiXCR on the multiplex PCR reads. The table shows 350,000 to 550,000 distinct CDR3 sequences, with 11% to 15% occurring only once. Time point meaning: newly diagnosed GD, antithyroid drugs for less than 3 months. Researchers made the TCR library from RNA that was extracted from PBMCs. The ends lost 4 bases at V and 3 bases at J; junction bases unmatched: 4. Germline V CDR1 and CDR2: KGHDR, SFDVKD. The CDR3 is 15 residues long. The same sample was also studied in work on T cells in Graves' hyperthyroidism and ophthalmopathy.

The sequencing used peripheral blood mononuclear cells (PBMCs), collected at new diagnosis, from a patient treated with antithyroid drugs. The chain joins TRBV24-1 to TRBJ1-1; 10 bases match TRBD1. The source is a woman in her 50s with Graves disease. CDR3 loop: CATSEGTGEHTEAFF. As DNA, the CDR3 is TGTGCCACCAGTGAAGGGACAGGGGAGCACACTGAAGCTTTCTTT.